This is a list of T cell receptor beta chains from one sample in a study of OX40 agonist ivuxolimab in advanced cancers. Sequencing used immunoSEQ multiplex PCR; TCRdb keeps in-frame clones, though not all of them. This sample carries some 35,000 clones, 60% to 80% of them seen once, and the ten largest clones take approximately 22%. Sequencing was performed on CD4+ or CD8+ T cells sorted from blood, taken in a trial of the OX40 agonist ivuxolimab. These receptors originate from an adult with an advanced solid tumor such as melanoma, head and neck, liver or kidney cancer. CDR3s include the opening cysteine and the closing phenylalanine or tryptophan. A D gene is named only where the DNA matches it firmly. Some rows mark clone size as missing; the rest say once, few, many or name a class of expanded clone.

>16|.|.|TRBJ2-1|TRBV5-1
CASSLDGRSKQNEQFF
TGCGCCAGCAGCTTGGACGGCCGCTCAAAACAGAATGAGCAGTTCTTC
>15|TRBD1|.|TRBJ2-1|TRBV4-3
CASSPRQGARDEQFF
TGCGCCAGCAGCCCCCGACAGGGGGCGAGGGATGAGCAGTTCTTC
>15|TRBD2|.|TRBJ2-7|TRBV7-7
CASSLGLAGDYEQYF
TGTGCCAGCAGCTTAGGCCTAGCGGGAGACTACGAGCAGTACTTC
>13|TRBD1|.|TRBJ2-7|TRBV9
CASSATGGNEQYF
TGTGCCAGCAGCGCGACAGGGGGGAACGAGCAGTACTTC
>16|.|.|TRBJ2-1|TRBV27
CASRFLGSLKEGEQFF
TGTGCCAGCAGGTTCCTGGGGTCCCTTAAGGAGGGTGAGCAGTTCTTC
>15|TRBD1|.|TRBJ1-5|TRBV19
CASSTGTGSNQPQHF
TGTGCCAGTAGTACGGGGACAGGCAGCAATCAGCCCCAGCATTTT
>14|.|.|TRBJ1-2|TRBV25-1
CASSALGLNYGYTF
TGTGCCAGCAGTGCCCTCGGCCTCAACTATGGCTACACCTTC
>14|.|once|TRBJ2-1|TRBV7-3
CASSSGTPEDEQFF
TGTGCCAGCAGCTCCGGGACTCCCGAGGATGAGCAGTTCTTC
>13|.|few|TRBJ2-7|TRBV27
CASSSPRAYEQYF
TGTGCCAGCAGTTCGCCCAGGGCCTACGAGCAGTACTTC
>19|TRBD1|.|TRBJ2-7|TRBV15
CATSRDSYTGQGGSYEQYF
TGTGCCACCAGCAGAGATTCTTACACGGGACAGGGTGGTTCCTACGAGCAGTACTTC
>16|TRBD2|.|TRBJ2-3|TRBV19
CASSKDVGGVTDTQYF
TGTGCCAGTAGTAAAGATGTGGGGGGGGTTACAGATACGCAGTATTTT
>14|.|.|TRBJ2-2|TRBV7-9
CASPGGQYTGELFF
TGTGCCAGCCCCGGAGGGCAGTACACCGGGGAGCTGTTTTTT
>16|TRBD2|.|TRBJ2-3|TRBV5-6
CASSRGLAVSTDTQYF
TGTGCCAGCAGCCGAGGACTAGCGGTAAGCACAGATACGCAGTATTTT
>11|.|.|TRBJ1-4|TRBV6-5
CASGTNEKLFF
TGTGCCAGCGGTACTAATGAAAAACTGTTTTTT
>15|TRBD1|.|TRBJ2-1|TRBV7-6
CASSLGVTGGNEQFF
TGTGCCAGCAGCTTAGGAGTGACAGGGGGCAATGAGCAGTTCTTC
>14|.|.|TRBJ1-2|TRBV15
CATSRDGRAAYYTF
TGTGCCACCAGCAGAGATGGACGGGCGGCCTACTACACCTTC
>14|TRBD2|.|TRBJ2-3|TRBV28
CASASGGGADTQYF
TGTGCCAGTGCTAGCGGTGGGGGGGCAGATACGCAGTATTTT
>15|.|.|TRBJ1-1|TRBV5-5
CASSLALGLNTEAFF
TGTGCCAGCAGCTTGGCCCTGGGGCTGAACACTGAAGCTTTCTTT
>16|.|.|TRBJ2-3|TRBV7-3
CASSLGTQRATDTQYF
TGTGCCAGCAGCTTAGGGACCCAACGTGCGACAGATACGCAGTATTTT
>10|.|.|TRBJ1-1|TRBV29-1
CSVDPSEAFF
TGCAGCGTTGACCCGAGTGAAGCTTTCTTT
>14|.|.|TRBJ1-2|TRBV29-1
CSVEAGAANYGYTF
TGCAGCGTTGAAGCCGGGGCCGCTAACTATGGCTACACCTTC
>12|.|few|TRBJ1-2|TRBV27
CASRRGAGGYTF
TGTGCCAGCAGGAGAGGGGCCGGGGGCTACACCTTC
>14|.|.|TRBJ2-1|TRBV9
CASSVLGLGNEQFF
TGTGCCAGCAGCGTCCTCGGTCTTGGCAATGAGCAGTTCTTC
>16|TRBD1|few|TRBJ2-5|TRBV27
CASRPGTAGSQETQYF
TGTGCCAGCAGACCCGGGACAGCCGGTTCCCAAGAGACCCAGTACTTC
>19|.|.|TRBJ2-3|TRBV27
CASSSNPGRSPGPGDTQYF
TGTGCCAGCAGTTCTAATCCGGGACGGAGTCCGGGGCCAGGAGATACGCAGTATTTT
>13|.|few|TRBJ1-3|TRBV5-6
CASSLDRGNTIYF
TGTGCCAGCAGCTTGGACAGAGGAAACACCATATATTTT
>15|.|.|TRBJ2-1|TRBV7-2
CASSPGAFSYNEQFF
TGTGCCAGCAGCCCAGGGGCATTTTCCTACAATGAGCAGTTCTTC
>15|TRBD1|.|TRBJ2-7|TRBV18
CASLSSGTATYEQYF
TGTGCCAGCCTATCTTCCGGGACAGCCACCTACGAGCAGTACTTC
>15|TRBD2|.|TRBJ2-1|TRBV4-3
CASSLRLAGLNEQFF
TGCGCCAGCAGCCTGAGACTAGCGGGGCTCAATGAGCAGTTCTTC
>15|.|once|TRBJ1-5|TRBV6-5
CASRFLLGSNQPQHF
TGTGCCAGCAGATTCCTCCTGGGAAGCAATCAGCCCCAGCATTTT
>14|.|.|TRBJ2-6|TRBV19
CASTRQSGANVLTF
TGTGCCAGTACTAGACAGTCTGGGGCCAACGTCCTGACTTTC
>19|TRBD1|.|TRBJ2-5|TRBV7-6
CASSFPRTGTANLQETQYF
TGTGCCAGCAGCTTTCCACGTACCGGGACAGCGAACCTCCAAGAGACCCAGTACTTC
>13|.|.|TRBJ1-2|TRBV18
CASSPDGPYGYTF
TGTGCCAGCTCACCGGATGGACCTTATGGCTACACCTTC
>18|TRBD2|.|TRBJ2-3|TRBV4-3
CASSQDPWTSTGTDTQYF
TGCGCCAGCAGCCAAGACCCCTGGACTAGCACGGGGACAGATACGCAGTATTTT
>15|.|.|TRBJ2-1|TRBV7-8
CASSLALGAYNEQFF
TGTGCCAGCAGCTTAGCGTTAGGAGCATACAATGAGCAGTTCTTC